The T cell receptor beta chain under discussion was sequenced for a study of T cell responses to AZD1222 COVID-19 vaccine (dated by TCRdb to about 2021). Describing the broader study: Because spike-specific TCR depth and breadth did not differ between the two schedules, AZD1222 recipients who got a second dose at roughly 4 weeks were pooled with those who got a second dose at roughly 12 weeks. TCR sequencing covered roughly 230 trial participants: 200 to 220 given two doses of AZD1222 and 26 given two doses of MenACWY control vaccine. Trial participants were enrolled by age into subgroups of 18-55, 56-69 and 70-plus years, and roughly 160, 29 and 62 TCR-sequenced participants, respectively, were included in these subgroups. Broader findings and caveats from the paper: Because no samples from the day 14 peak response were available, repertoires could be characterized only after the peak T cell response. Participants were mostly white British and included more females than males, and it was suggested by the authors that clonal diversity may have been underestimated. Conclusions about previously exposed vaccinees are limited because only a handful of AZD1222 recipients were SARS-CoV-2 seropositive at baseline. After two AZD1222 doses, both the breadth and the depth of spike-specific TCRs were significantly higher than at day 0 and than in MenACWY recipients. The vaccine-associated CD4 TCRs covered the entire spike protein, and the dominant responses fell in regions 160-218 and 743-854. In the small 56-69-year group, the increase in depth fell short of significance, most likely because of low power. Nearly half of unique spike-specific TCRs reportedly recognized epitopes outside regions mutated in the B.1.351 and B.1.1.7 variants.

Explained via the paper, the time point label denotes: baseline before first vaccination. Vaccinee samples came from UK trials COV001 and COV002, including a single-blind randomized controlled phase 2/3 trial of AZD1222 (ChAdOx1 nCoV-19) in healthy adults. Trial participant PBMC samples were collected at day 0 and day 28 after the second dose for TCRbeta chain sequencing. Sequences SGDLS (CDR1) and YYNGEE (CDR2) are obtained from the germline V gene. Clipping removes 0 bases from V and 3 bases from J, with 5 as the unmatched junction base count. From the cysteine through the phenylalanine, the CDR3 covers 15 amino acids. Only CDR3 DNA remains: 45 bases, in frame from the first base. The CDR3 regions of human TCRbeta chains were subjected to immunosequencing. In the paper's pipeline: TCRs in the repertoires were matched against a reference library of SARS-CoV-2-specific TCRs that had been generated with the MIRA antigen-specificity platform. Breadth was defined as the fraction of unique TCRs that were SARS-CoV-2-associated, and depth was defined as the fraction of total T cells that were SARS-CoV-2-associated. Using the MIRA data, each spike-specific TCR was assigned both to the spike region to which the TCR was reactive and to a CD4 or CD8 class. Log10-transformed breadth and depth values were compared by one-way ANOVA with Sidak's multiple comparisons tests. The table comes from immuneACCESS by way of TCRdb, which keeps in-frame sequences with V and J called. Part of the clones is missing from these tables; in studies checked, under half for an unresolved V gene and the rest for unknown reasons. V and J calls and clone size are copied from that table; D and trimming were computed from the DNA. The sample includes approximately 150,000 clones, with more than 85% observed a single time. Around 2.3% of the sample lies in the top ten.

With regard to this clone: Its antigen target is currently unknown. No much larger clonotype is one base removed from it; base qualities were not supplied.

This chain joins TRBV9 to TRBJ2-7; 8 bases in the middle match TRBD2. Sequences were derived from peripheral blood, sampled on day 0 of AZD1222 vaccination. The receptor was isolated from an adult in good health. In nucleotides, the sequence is TGTGCCAGCAGCGTAGAGGTCGGGGGGGTCTACGAGCAGTACTTC. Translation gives CASSVEVGGVYEQYF.